Following are 5 T cell receptor beta chains from one sample sequenced in a study of cytomegalovirus exposure and HLA in healthy donors. 13 Jbeta primers and 60 Vbeta primers were used for the PCR. Clones were read by immunoSEQ multiplex PCR, and TCRdb kept only the in-frame ones, dropping some. The sample records 150,000 to 200,000 clones, roughly three quarters being singletons. Sequenced input: PBMCs. These receptors were taken from a male donor in good health and CMV-seronegative.

This chain connects TRBV10-3 to TRBJ1-2; D not certain. The CDR3 is 16 amino acids. Trimming shortened V by 0 bases and J by 10 bases, and 21 bases separated the two germline ends. Looked up from germline, CDR1 is ENHRY and CDR2 is SYGVKD. CDR3 sequence reads: CAISESVLRAPRDYTF. CDR3 nucleotide sequence: TGTGCCATCAGTGAGTCCGTTTTACGTGCCCCGCGGGACTACACCTTC.

This sequence joins TRBV4-1 and TRBJ2-7; D may be TRBD1 (5 bases). Between the trimmed V and J ends, which lost 2 bases and 2 bases, there was a span of 7 bases. There are 13 residues in the CDR3. Germline loops: CDR1 MGHRA, CDR2 YSYEKL. This chain's CDR3 is CASSQPDTYEQYF. The CDR3 region has the DNA TGCGCCAGCAGCCAACCGGACACCTACGAGCAGTACTTC.

This chain connects TRBV5-1 to TRBJ2-2; TRBD2 might be the D (5 bases). Germline V gene sequence: CDR1 SGHRS, CDR2 YFSETQ. This CDR3 has 14 amino acids. Trimming left V 5 bases short and J 0 bases short, with 8 bases between. CDR3 nucleotide sequence: TGCGCCAGCAGGCTGGACTCGAACACCGGGGAGCTGTTTTTT. This encodes CASRLDSNTGELFF.

As for this clone: Different DNA sequences within this sample yield the same CDR3. The V gene is TRBV5-4, the J gene TRBJ1-4; D perhaps matches TRBD1 (6 bases). CDR3 length: 19 residues. Trimming stripped 6 bases from V and 4 bases from J, with 28 bases between. Germline CDR1 reads SGHNT; CDR2 reads YYREEE (reference sequence). This chain's CDR3 is CASITRKTGTSHFNEKLFF. CDR3 sequence (DNA): TGTGCCAGCATCACCAGGAAGACCGGGACATCACATTTTAATGAAAAACTGTTTTTT.

The chain employs TRBV27 and TRBJ2-1; TRBD2 matches at 13 bases. CDR3 length equals 18 residues. Germline CDR1 and CDR2: MNHEY and SMNVEV (reference sequence). V shed 4 bases and J 1 base; nucleotides not matched to a gene: 7. CDR3 nucleotide sequence: TGTGCCAGCAGTTCCCGGACTAGCGGGAGAGGGTCCTACAATGAGCAGTTCTTC. Translating it yields CASSSRTSGRGSYNEQFF.